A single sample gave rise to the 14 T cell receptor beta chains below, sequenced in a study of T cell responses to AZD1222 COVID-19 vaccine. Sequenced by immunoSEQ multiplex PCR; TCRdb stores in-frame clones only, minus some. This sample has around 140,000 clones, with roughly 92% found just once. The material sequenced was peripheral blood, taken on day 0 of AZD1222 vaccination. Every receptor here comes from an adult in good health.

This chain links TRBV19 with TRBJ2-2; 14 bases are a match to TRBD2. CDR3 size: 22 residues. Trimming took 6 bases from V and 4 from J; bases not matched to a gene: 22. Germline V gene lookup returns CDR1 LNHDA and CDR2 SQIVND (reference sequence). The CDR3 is CASSVPRRFGLAGGQVTGELFF. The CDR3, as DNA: TGTGCCAGTAGCGTACCCCGGAGATTCGGACTAGCGGGAGGTCAGGTCACCGGGGAGCTGTTTTTT.

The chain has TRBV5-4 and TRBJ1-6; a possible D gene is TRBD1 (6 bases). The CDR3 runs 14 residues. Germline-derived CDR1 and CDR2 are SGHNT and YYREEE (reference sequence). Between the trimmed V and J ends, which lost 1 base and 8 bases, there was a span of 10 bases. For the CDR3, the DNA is TGTGCCAGCAGCTTGTCAGGGGATTATTCACCCCTCCACTTT. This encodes CASSLSGDYSPLHF.

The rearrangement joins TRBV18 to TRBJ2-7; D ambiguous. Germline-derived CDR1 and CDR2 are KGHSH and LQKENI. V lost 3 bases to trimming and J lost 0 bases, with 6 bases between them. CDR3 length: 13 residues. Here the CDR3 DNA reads TGTGCCAGCTCACCGCAGGACTCCTACGAGCAGTACTTC. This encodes CASSPQDSYEQYF. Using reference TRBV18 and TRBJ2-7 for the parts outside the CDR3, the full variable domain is NAGVMQNPRHLVRRRGQEARLRCSPMKGHSHVYWYRQLPEEGLKFMVYLQKENIIDESGMPKERFSAEFPKEGPSILRIQQVVRGDSAAYFCASSPQDSYEQYFGPGTRLTVT.

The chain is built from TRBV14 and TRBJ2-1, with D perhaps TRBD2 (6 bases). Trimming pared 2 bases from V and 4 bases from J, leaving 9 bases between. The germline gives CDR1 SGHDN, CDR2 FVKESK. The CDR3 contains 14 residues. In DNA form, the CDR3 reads TGTGCCAGCAGCCAACTAGCGAGATACAATGAGCAGTTCTTC. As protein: CASSQLARYNEQFF.

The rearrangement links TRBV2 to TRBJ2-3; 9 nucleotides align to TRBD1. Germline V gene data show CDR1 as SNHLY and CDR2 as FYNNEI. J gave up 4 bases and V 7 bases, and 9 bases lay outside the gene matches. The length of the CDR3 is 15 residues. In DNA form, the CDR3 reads TGTGCCAGCAACGGGGTGGACAGGGGTTCAGATACGCAGTATTTT. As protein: CASNGVDRGSDTQYF.

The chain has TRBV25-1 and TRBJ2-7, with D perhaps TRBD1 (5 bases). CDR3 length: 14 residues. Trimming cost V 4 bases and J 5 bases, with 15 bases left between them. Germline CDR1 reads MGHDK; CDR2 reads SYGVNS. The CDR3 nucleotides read TGTGCCAGCAGTGTCGAGACAGAGCGCGACGAGCAGTACTTC. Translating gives CASSVETERDEQYF.

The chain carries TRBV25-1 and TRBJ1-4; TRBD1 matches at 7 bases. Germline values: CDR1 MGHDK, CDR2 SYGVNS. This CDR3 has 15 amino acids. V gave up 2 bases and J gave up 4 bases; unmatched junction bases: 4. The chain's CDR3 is CASSEENRGNEKLFF. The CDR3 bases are TGTGCCAGCAGTGAAGAGAACAGGGGTAATGAAAAACTGTTTTTT.

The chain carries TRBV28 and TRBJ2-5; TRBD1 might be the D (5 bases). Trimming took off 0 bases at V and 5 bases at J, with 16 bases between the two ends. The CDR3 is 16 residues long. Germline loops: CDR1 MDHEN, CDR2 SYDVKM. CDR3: CASSLWAGRHRETQYF. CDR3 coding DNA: TGTGCCAGCAGTTTATGGGCAGGGCGGCATCGGGAGACCCAGTACTTC.

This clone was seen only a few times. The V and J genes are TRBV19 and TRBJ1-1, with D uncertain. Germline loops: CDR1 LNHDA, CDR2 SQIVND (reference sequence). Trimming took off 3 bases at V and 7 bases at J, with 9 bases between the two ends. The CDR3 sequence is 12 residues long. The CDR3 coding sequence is TGTGCCAGTAGTATGGCAGGAGTTGAAGCTTTCTTT. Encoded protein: CASSMAGVEAFF.

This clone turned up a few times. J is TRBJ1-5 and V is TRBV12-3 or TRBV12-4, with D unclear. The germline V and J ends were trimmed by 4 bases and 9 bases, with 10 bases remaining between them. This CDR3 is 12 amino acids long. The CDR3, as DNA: TGTGCCAGCAGTTCCTCGGCAGGGCCCCAGCATTTT. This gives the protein CASSSSAGPQHF.

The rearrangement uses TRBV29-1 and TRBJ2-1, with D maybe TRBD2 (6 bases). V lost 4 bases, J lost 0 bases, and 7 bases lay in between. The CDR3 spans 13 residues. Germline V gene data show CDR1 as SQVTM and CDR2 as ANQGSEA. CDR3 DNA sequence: TGCAGCGTTGTCGGGAGCTCCTACAATGAGCAGTTCTTC. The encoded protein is CSVVGSSYNEQFF.

The chain's CDR3 is CASSDRVANEKLFF. The DNA of the CDR3 is TGTGCCAGCAGTGACAGGGTAGCTAATGAAAAACTGTTTTTT. The V call is TRBV2, the J call TRBJ1-4, with a possible D match to TRBD1 (5 bases). The CDR3 is 14 amino acids. Trimming removed 3 bases at V and 3 bases at J, with 8 bases between. Germline assignment: CDR1 SNHLY and CDR2 FYNNEI. The full variable domain, with the rest looked up from reference TRBV2 and TRBJ1-4, is EPEVTQTPSHQVTQMGQEVILRCVPISNHLYFYWYRQILGQKVEFLVSFYNNEISEKSEIFDDQFSVERPDGSNFTLKIRSTKLEDSAMYFCASSDRVANEKLFFGSGTQLSVL.

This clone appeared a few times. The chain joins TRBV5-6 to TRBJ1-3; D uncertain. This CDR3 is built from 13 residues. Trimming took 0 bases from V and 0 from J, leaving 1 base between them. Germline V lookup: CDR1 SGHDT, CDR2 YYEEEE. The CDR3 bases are TGTGCCAGCAGCTTGGGCTCTGGAAACACCATATATTTT. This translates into CASSLGSGNTIYF.

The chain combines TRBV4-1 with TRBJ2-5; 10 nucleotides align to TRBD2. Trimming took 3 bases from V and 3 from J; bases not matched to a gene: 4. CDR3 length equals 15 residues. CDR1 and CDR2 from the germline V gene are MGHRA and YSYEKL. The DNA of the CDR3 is TGCGCCAGCAGCCAGAAAGCGGGAGGGGAAGAGACCCAGTACTTC. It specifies CASSQKAGGEETQYF.